This T cell receptor beta chain was found in a study of blood T cell repertoires in COVID-19. Study context: Sources were T cells, B-cell-depleted T cells, or PBMCs; the material itself was cDNA or gDNA.

Original analysis: Reference gene primers were amplified, and this amplification served to estimate nucleated cell counts. TCRdb keeps only in-frame clones here, not all; method: immunoSEQ multiplex PCR. D and trimming were read from the DNA, whereas the V and J calls and clone size are those reported in that table. This sample has roughly 260,000 clones, with just over 90% found just once. The CDR3 runs 14 residues. The germline V gene has CDR1 SGHNT and CDR2 YYREEE (reference sequence). The V and J ends lost 0 bases and 7 bases respectively, with 11 bases between them. Everyone who took part was roughly 18 to 89 years old, and they came from 24 US areas.

The material sequenced was PBMCs or T cells enriched from blood (not recorded which). The V and J genes are TRBV5-4 and TRBJ1-5; D ambiguous. The receptor was derived from a young woman who had recovered from COVID-19. This CDR3 is CASSLAGAGQPQHF. The CDR3 nucleotides are TGTGCCAGCAGCTTGGCGGGCGCGGGACAGCCCCAGCATTTT.